This TCR beta chain emerged from a study of cytomegalovirus exposure and HLA in healthy donors. The germline V gene has CDR1 MNHEY and CDR2 SMNVEV (reference sequence). The CDR3 covers 16 residues. J lost 4 bases, V lost 3 bases, and 7 bases had no gene match. Method: immunoSEQ multiplex PCR; TCRdb's copy keeps in-frame clones and lacks some. The sample has roughly 150,000 clones, 85% to 90% seen once; the top ten hold approximately 3%. The sample was PBMCs. The V and J genes are TRBV27 and TRBJ2-1; 9 bases align to TRBD2. The origin of this receptor is a man between 18 and 35 years old in good health and CMV-seronegative. The CDR3 sequence: CASSFHGAGGYNEQFF. CDR3 in DNA: TGTGCCAGCAGTTTTCATGGAGCGGGAGGATACAATGAGCAGTTCTTC.